This T cell receptor beta chain was captured in a study of shared clonotypes between healthy human individuals. TCRdb's copy holds only in-frame clones and misses some; the assay was immunoSEQ multiplex PCR. The table has some 1 million clones, roughly 75% seen once. This clone has more than one count but fewer than ten. Only Caucasian adults living in Nashville, Tennessee made up the donor group. Sequencing was performed on memory CD4+ T cells sorted from blood. Subset: CD45RA-negative fraction. This sequence originates from a man in his late teens or twenties in good health.

CDR3 sequence reads: CASRDTGAGDTQYF. CDR3 nucleotides: TGCGCCAGCAGAGATACAGGGGCAGGAGATACGCAGTATTTT. The V call is TRBV10-2, the J call TRBJ2-3; TRBD1 matches at 7 bases. CDR1 is WSHSY, CDR2 SAAADI, per germline. Germline trimming cut 6 bases from V and 5 bases from J; bases unmatched to any gene: 8. The CDR3 loop spans 14 amino acids.